These 21 T cell receptor beta chains originate from one sample sequenced in a study of blood T cell repertoires in COVID-19. The method was immunoSEQ multiplex PCR; TCRdb's version includes in-frame clones alone and lacks a portion of them. The sample records some 240,000 clones, 60% to 85% being singletons. The specimen sequenced was peripheral blood. The receptor set was obtained from a woman in her seventies with acute or convalescent COVID-19.

The CDR3 loop reads CASSPGGSLNQPQHF. The CDR3 nucleotides are TGTGCCAGCAGTCCAGGGGGATCCCTGAACCAGCCCCAGCATTTT. The chain is built from TRBV27 and TRBJ1-5; TRBD1 matches at 7 bases. Germline CDR1 is MNHEY and CDR2 is SMNVEV (reference sequence). This CDR3 is built from 15 residues. V was clipped by 5 bases and J by 7 bases; unmatched bases: 11.

The V gene is TRBV30, the J gene TRBJ1-2; a possible D gene is TRBD1 (6 bases). The CDR3 is 20 amino acids. V was clipped by 5 bases and J by 3 bases, with 34 bases between them. Germline V CDR1 and CDR2: GTSNPN, SVGIG (reference sequence). CDR3 nucleotides: TGTGCCTGGGATCTCGGAGGAGTGTCAGGGGCCGCGAGAAGGTACTATGGCTACACCTTC. This translates into CAWDLGGVSGAARRYYGYTF. Full variable domain (outside the CDR3, taken from reference TRBV30 and TRBJ1-2): SQTIHQWPATLVQPVGSPLSLECTVEGTSNPNLYWYRQAAGRGLQLLFYSVGIGQISSEVPQNLSASRPQDRQFILSSKKLLLSDSGFYLCAWDLGGVSGAARRYYGYTFGSGTRLTVV.

The V and J genes are TRBV18 and TRBJ2-3; possibly TRBD2 for D (6 bases). The CDR3 sequence is 13 residues long. The germline gives CDR1 KGHSH, CDR2 LQKENI. V lost 3 bases, J lost 10 bases, and 14 bases lay in between. The CDR3, as DNA: TGTGCCAGCTCACCGGCTAGCGACTCTGCGCAGTATTTT. Amino acid sequence: CASSPASDSAQYF. The full variable domain, its missing parts supplied by reference TRBV18 and TRBJ2-3, is NAGVMQNPRHLVRRRGQEARLRCSPMKGHSHVYWYRQLPEEGLKFMVYLQKENIIDESGMPKERFSAEFPKEGPSILRIQQVVRGDSAAYFCASSPASDSAQYFGPGTRLTVL.

V gene TRBV7-2 combines with J gene TRBJ2-7; tentative D call: TRBD1 (6 bases). Per the germline V gene, CDR1 is SGHTA and CDR2 is FQGNSA. Between the trimmed V and J ends, which lost 1 base and 0 bases, there was a span of 10 bases. This CDR3 region has 15 residues. In DNA, the CDR3 is TGTGCCAGCAGCTTAGGACAGGCCATCTCCTACGAGCAGTACTTC. Encoded protein: CASSLGQAISYEQYF.

This rearrangement joins TRBV6-1 to TRBJ1-1; 12 bases map to TRBD1. Germline V CDR1 and CDR2: MNHNS, SASEGT. This CDR3 is built from 16 residues. Trimming cost V 3 bases and J 4 bases; bases outside gene matches: 6. Here the CDR3 reads CASSEGQGAPSTEAFF. Here the CDR3 DNA reads TGTGCCAGCAGTGAGGGACAGGGGGCCCCGAGCACTGAAGCTTTCTTT.

This CDR3 reads CASSAWGGHQETQYF. CDR3 nucleotide sequence: TGTGCCAGCAGCGCTTGGGGGGGCCATCAAGAGACCCAGTACTTC. The chain employs TRBV7-3 and TRBJ2-5; possibly TRBD2 for D (7 bases). The CDR3 covers 15 residues. Germline CDR1 is SGHTA and CDR2 is FQGTGA. Trimming took off 5 bases at V and 2 bases at J, with 15 bases between the two ends.

The chain combines TRBV6-6 with TRBJ1-1; D unresolved. Germline CDR1 MNHNY, CDR2 SVGAGI (reference sequence). The CDR3 runs to 13 residues. Trimming left V 2 bases short and J 2 bases short, with 6 bases between. CDR3 nucleotides: TGTGCCAGCAGTTACGAGGGAAACACTGAAGCTTTCTTT. This translates into CASSYEGNTEAFF.

The chain carries TRBV7-9 and TRBJ2-3; weak D call: TRBD2 (6 bases). Trimming pared 1 base from V and 7 bases from J, leaving 21 bases between. There are 17 residues in the CDR3. CDR1 is SEHNR and CDR2 is FQNEAQ in the germline V gene (reference sequence). CDR3 DNA: TGTGCCAGCAGCTTAGGGACCCATAGCGGATCTGAGAATACGCAGTATTTT. Amino acid sequence: CASSLGTHSGSENTQYF.

The CDR3 region has the DNA TGTGCCAGCAGCTTGGAGCGGGGGGGCAGCATTGAGCAGTTCTTC. Encoded protein: CASSLERGGSIEQFF. V gene TRBV5-6 combines with J gene TRBJ2-1, with 10 positions matching TRBD2. CDR1 and CDR2 (germline): SGHDT, YYEEEE. V was pared by 0 bases and J by 9 bases, with 6 bases of the junction left unmatched. The CDR3 runs to 15 residues.

The V and J genes are TRBV6-5 and TRBJ1-5, with D perhaps matching TRBD1 (6 bases). V lost 10 bases, J lost 2 bases, and 12 bases lay in between. The CDR3 runs 13 residues. Germline CDR1 reads MNHEY; CDR2 reads SVGAGI. DNA for the CDR3: TGTGCCACGGACAGTACGGGCAATCAGCCCCAGCATTTT. Amino acids: CATDSTGNQPQHF.

The table lists this clone with a count of one. The V call is TRBV15, the J call TRBJ1-2; D is ambiguous. Germline loops: CDR1 LNHNV, CDR2 YYDKDF (reference sequence). The CDR3 has 12 amino acids. The V end lost 8 bases, the J end lost 4 bases, and 11 bases lay between the germline ends. As DNA, the CDR3 is TGTGCCACCTCCGCCAGTTCCTATGGCTACACCTTC. As protein: CATSASSYGYTF.

V usage is TRBV9 and J usage is TRBJ2-1; 7 nucleotides align to TRBD1. J gave up 7 bases and V 6 bases, and 13 bases lay outside the gene matches. The CDR3 is 15 residues long. Looked up from germline, CDR1 is SGDLS and CDR2 is YYNGEE. In DNA, the CDR3 is TGTGCCAGCACCCTTACAGGGGTCAGGGGGAATGAGCAGTTCTTC. This sequence encodes CASTLTGVRGNEQFF.

For the CDR3, the DNA is TGTGCTAGTGGTCCGACAGGGACCTATGGCTACACCTTC. As protein: CASGPTGTYGYTF. V gene TRBV12-5 combines with J gene TRBJ1-2; 7 positions match TRBD1. With 5 bases clipped from V and 4 bases from J, the junction kept 4 bases outside the gene matches. This CDR3 has 13 residues. CDR1 and CDR2 from the germline V gene are LGHNT and FRNRAP.

In DNA form, the CDR3 reads TGTGCCAGCAGCCAAGATGCCCAGGTAGCAGATACGCAGTATTTT. Translated: CASSQDAQVADTQYF. The genes are TRBV4-2 and TRBJ2-3; the D is unclear. V was trimmed by 0 bases and J by 4 bases, leaving 11 bases between them. Germline V gene lookup returns CDR1 LGHNA and CDR2 YNFKEQ. This CDR3 comprises 15 residues.

The rearrangement links TRBV10-3 to TRBJ1-6; 9 bases fit TRBD1. Germline assignment: CDR1 ENHRY and CDR2 SYGVKD. V was clipped by 4 bases and J by 10 bases; unmatched bases: 5. The CDR3 is made up of 14 amino acids. This CDR3 is CAISAGQGSSPLHF. CDR3 sequence (DNA): TGTGCCATCAGTGCGGGACAGGGCAGCTCACCCCTCCACTTT.

The V call is TRBV5-1, the J call TRBJ2-2; TRBD2 might be the D (6 bases). From germline, CDR1 is SGHRS and CDR2 YFSETQ. This CDR3 is built from 15 residues. The V end lost 0 bases, the J end lost 1 base, and 7 bases lay between the germline ends. CDR3 sequence: CASSLAGENTGELFF. For the CDR3, the DNA is TGCGCCAGCAGCTTGGCGGGGGAGAACACCGGGGAGCTGTTTTTT.

V and J are TRBV7-6 and TRBJ2-2; D is unclear. Germline-derived CDR1 and CDR2 are SGHVS and FNYEAQ. Between the trimmed V and J ends, which lost 2 bases and 8 bases, there was a span of 9 bases. This CDR3 has 13 residues. The CDR3 here is CASSLSPQGELFF. The CDR3 DNA reads as TGTGCCAGCAGCTTATCCCCCCAAGGGGAGCTGTTTTTT.

V is TRBV5-5 and J is TRBJ2-5, with D perhaps matching TRBD2 (5 bases). This CDR3 has 14 amino acids. The V gene lost 2 bases and the J gene lost 0 bases, with 8 bases spanning the gap. Germline values: CDR1 SGHKS, CDR2 YYEKEE (reference sequence). The CDR3 here is CASSFGGYQETQYF. The CDR3 DNA is TGTGCCAGCAGCTTTGGCGGGTACCAAGAGACCCAGTACTTC.

This clone has more than one count but fewer than ten. This chain links TRBV30 with TRBJ2-5, with 7 bases lining up with TRBD2. The V gene's germline CDR1 is GTSNPN and CDR2 SVGIG (reference sequence). This CDR3 contains 13 residues. J was trimmed by 5 bases and V by 0 bases; bases with no gene match: 3. CDR3 residues: CAWSVRTRETQYF. In DNA, the CDR3 is TGTGCCTGGAGTGTTCGGACTAGGGAGACCCAGTACTTC.

The chain carries TRBV7-2 and TRBJ2-1, with 14 bases matching TRBD2. Germline V gene data show CDR1 as SGHTA and CDR2 as FQGNSA. The V and J ends lost 5 bases and 9 bases, in that order; junction bases with no gene match: 6. The CDR3 length is 15 residues. This CDR3 is CASSTRTSGGPEQFF. The CDR3 DNA follows: TGTGCCAGCAGCACTCGGACTAGCGGGGGGCCTGAGCAGTTCTTC.

J is TRBJ2-2 and V is TRBV18; 7 bases are a match to TRBD1. V lost 6 bases, J lost 5 bases, and 6 bases stayed unmatched. CDR3 length: 14 amino acids. Germline CDR1 KGHSH, CDR2 LQKENI. The CDR3 spells CASSSSGGTGELFF. The CDR3 coding sequence is TGTGCCAGCTCGTCCTCAGGGGGAACCGGGGAGCTGTTTTTT.